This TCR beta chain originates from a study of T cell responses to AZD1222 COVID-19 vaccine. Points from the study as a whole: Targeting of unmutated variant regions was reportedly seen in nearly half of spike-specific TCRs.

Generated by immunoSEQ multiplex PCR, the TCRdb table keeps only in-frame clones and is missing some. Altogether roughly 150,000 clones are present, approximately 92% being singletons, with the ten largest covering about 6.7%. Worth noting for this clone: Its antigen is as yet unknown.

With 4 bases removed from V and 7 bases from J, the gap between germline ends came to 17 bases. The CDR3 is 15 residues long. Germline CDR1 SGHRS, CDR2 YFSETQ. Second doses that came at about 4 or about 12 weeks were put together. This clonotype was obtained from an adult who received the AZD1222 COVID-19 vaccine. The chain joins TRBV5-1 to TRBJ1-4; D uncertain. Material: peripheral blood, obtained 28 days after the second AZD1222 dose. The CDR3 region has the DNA TGCGCCAGCAGCACACAACAGTTCGGTGGTGAAAAACTGTTTTTT. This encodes CASSTQQFGGEKLFF.